A selection of T cell receptor beta chains follows, all from one sample in a study of blood T cells in healthy people across ages. TCRdb re-analysed the 5' RACE reads in MiXCR, keeping a single row per CDR3 protein. In the table there are some 1,500,000 distinct CDR3 sequences, approximately 42% of which are singletons. The sequenced sample was blood. Source of these receptors: a woman aged 18-29 years in good health. CDR3s include the opening cysteine and the closing phenylalanine or tryptophan. The D gene is left open where the match is weak. A clone size is listed for some rows: how often the clone was seen (once, few, many), or a class if it is expanded.

>TRBV4-3|-|TRBJ2-1|-
TGCGCCAGCAGCCAGGGGACGGCGTACAAGGAGCAGTTCTTC
CASSQGTAYKEQFF
>TRBV20-1|-|TRBJ2-7|-
TGCAGTGCTAGAGATAGAACAACCGACGAGCAGTACTTC
CSARDRTTDEQYF
>TRBV19|-|TRBJ2-1|TRBD1
TGTGCCAGTACCAGACAGGGAGCTGAGCAGTTCTTC
CASTRQGAEQFF
>TRBV7-2|few|TRBJ2-1|TRBD2
TGTGCCAGCAGCTTACGGGGACTAGCGGGTGAGCAGTTCTTC
CASSLRGLAGEQFF
>TRBV28|-|TRBJ1-2|-
TGTGCCAGCAGTTTATTGCCGGATTTGAACTATGGCTACACCTTC
CASSLLPDLNYGYTF
>TRBV7-9|-|TRBJ2-5|-
TGTGCCAGCAGCTTTTTGGGACTGCAACAAGAGACCCAGTACTTC
CASSFLGLQQETQYF
>TRBV12-3/TRBV12-4|-|TRBJ1-1|-
TGTGCCAGCAATCAGGGATTCACTGAAGCTTTCTTT
CASNQGFTEAFF
>TRBV24-1|-|TRBJ2-7|TRBD2
TGTGCCACCAGTGGAGCGGGCGGGAGCCTCTACAATGAGCAGTACTTC
CATSGAGGSLYNEQYF
>TRBV6-5|-|TRBJ2-7|-
TGTGCCAGCAGTGTACGGGCCCCTTACAATGAGCAGTACTTC
CASSVRAPYNEQYF
>TRBV27|few|TRBJ2-1|TRBD2
TGTGCCAGCAGTTTAGTAGCGGGGGGCTCCAATGAGCAGTTCTTC
CASSLVAGGSNEQFF
>TRBV3-1|-|TRBJ2-6|-
TGTGCCAGCAGCCCGTTGACAGATTCTGGGGCCAACGTCCTGACTTTC
CASSPLTDSGANVLTF
>TRBV5-1|many|TRBJ2-1|-
TGTGCCAGCAGTTTGGCTCTCGCCTACAATGAGCAGTTCTTC
CASSLALAYNEQFF
>TRBV28|-|TRBJ2-3|-
TGTGCCAGCAGTTTTTTCCGGGATAGCACAGATACGCAGTATTTT
CASSFFRDSTDTQYF
>TRBV7-2|-|TRBJ2-7|TRBD2
TGTGCCAGCAGCCCCCGGCTAGCGGGAGGGCCAGAGCAGTACTTC
CASSPRLAGGPEQYF
>TRBV11-2|-|TRBJ2-4|-
TGTGCCAGCAGCTTAGGGGTCTGGCGAAACATTCAGTACTTC
CASSLGVWRNIQYF
>TRBV4-2|-|TRBJ1-6|-
TGTGCCAGCAGCCAGCCAGGGGCTAATTCACCCCTCCACTTT
CASSQPGANSPLHF
>TRBV29-1|-|TRBJ1-2|TRBD1
TGCAGCGTCTTATACAGGGGGCGCGGCTATGGCTACACCTTC
CSVLYRGRGYGYTF
>TRBV20-1|-|TRBJ2-5|TRBD2
TGCAGTGCTAGACTCCAACCGGGACTAGCGGATTACAAGCAGTACTTC
CSARLQPGLADYKQYF
>TRBV7-2|-|TRBJ2-3|-
TGTGCCAGCAGGTCCACGTGGGATACGCAGTATTTT
CASRSTWDTQYF
>TRBV16|-|TRBJ2-7|-
TGTGCCAGCAGCCAGAGGTCAAGTTCCTACGAGCAGTACTTC
CASSQRSSSYEQYF
>TRBV20-1|-|TRBJ2-7|-
TGCAGTGCTAGAGATATTGACGGACCCTACGAGCAGTACTTC
CSARDIDGPYEQYF
>TRBV7-8|-|TRBJ2-1|TRBD1
TGTGCCAGCAGCTTAGCCAGGGGGCATGAGCAGTTCTTC
CASSLARGHEQFF
>TRBV15|-|TRBJ1-2|-
TGTGCCACCAGCAGAGAACAGCCTTCTAACTATGGCTACACCTTC
CATSREQPSNYGYTF
>TRBV24-1|-|TRBJ2-7|-
TGTGCCACCAGTGATTTGCACAGCTACGAGCAGTACTTC
CATSDLHSYEQYF
>TRBV9|few|TRBJ1-2|-
TGTGCCAGCAGCGTAGCTGATTGGGCGGAGGGCTACACCTTC
CASSVADWAEGYTF
>TRBV29-1|few|TRBJ2-6|-
TGCAGCGTGGAGACGGGTGTCAACGTCCTGACTTTC
CSVETGVNVLTF
>TRBV7-2|-|TRBJ1-2|TRBD1
TGTGCCAGCAGCATTAGGACAGGGCGAGGCGGCTACACCTTC
CASSIRTGRGGYTF
>TRBV29-1|many|TRBJ2-3|TRBD1
TGCAGCGTTGGCCGGATAACAGGGGACAGCACAGATACGCAGTATTTT
CSVGRITGDSTDTQYF
>TRBV15|few|TRBJ1-5|-
TGTGCCACCAGCAGAGATCTGGGTTATCAGCCCCAGCATTTT
CATSRDLGYQPQHF
>TRBV20-1|-|TRBJ1-1|-
TGCAGTGCTAGAGATGTAGTAGGCCTGAACACTGAAGCTTTCTTT
CSARDVVGLNTEAFF
>TRBV12-3/TRBV12-4|many|TRBJ2-5|-
TGTGCCAGCAGGCAAACAGGGATAGAGACCCAGTACTTC
CASRQTGIETQYF
>TRBV20-1|-|TRBJ2-1|TRBD1
TGCAGTGCTAGAGGGGGACAGGGGGAGATTGAGCAGTTCTTC
CSARGGQGEIEQFF
>TRBV7-2|-|TRBJ2-7|TRBD2
TGTGCCAGCAGCCCCCCCTCTAGCGGGATCTGCGAGCAGTACTTC
CASSPPSSGICEQYF
>TRBV10-3|few|TRBJ1-2|-
TGTGCCACCGAGCTTCCCGGGGACTATGGCTACACCTTC
CATELPGDYGYTF
>TRBV9|few|TRBJ2-3|-
TGTGCCAGCAGCGCGGAAGGGGGGGCGCCGGATACGCAGTATTTT
CASSAEGGAPDTQYF
>TRBV20-1|-|TRBJ2-3|TRBD1
TGCAGTGCTGGGAGACAGGGGGGACCCACAGATACGCAGTATTTT
CSAGRQGGPTDTQYF
>TRBV27|once|TRBJ1-6|TRBD1
TGTGCCAGCAGTTTCCTTGGACAGGCAGGGTCACCCCTCCACTTT
CASSFLGQAGSPLHF
>TRBV6-6|few|TRBJ2-2|-
TGTGCCAGCAGTTACTGGGGCGCGGACACCGGGGAGCTGTTTTTT
CASSYWGADTGELFF
>TRBV7-2|few|TRBJ2-7|TRBD2
TGTGCCAGCAGCTCTCCCGGGACTATGGGCTACGAGCAGTACTTC
CASSSPGTMGYEQYF
>TRBV6-2/TRBV6-3|few|TRBJ1-1|-
TGTGCCAGCAGCGAGGGATATACTGAAGCTTTCTTT
CASSEGYTEAFF